These T cell receptor beta chains were read from a single sample in a study of cytomegalovirus exposure and HLA in healthy donors. Repertoires were generated with immunoSEQ multiplex PCR, while TCRdb's copy carries only in-frame clones and drops some. The data show 300,000 or so clones, over 75% seen once. The sequencing sample was made of PBMCs. These receptors were obtained from a man aged 25 to 40 in good health and CMV-seronegative. Each CDR3 is given with its conserved first and last residue. A D gene is named only where the DNA matches it firmly. Size is stated for part of the rows, as once, few or many counts, or as a class when the clone is expanded.

CDR3 length: 16
J gene: TRBJ2-3
V gene: TRBV6-4
clone size: NA
D gene: TRBD1
CDR3 protein: CASSDSSGTGADTQYF
CDR3 DNA: TGTGCCAGCAGTGACTCTTCCGGGACAGGGGCGGATACGCAGTATTTT

CDR3 length: 17
J gene: TRBJ2-6
V gene: TRBV10-3
clone size: NA
D gene: TRBD2
CDR3 protein: CAIRSGGSSSGANVLTF
CDR3 DNA: TGTGCCATCAGGAGCGGGGGGTCGAGCTCTGGGGCCAACGTCCTGACTTTC

CDR3 length: 15
J gene: TRBJ1-4
V gene: TRBV5-1
clone size: NA
D gene: NA
CDR3 protein: CASSVLGGRNEKLFF
CDR3 DNA: TGCGCCAGCAGTGTCTTGGGTGGGCGTAATGAAAAACTGTTTTTT

CDR3 length: 12
J gene: TRBJ1-3
V gene: TRBV30
clone size: NA
D gene: NA
CDR3 protein: CAWSAGGNTIYF
CDR3 DNA: TGTGCCTGGAGTGCGGGAGGAAACACCATATATTTT

CDR3 length: 14
J gene: TRBJ2-2
V gene: TRBV9
clone size: NA
D gene: NA
CDR3 protein: CASSTGGDTGELFF
CDR3 DNA: TGTGCCAGCAGCACAGGGGGGGACACCGGGGAGCTGTTTTTT

CDR3 length: 11
J gene: TRBJ2-7
V gene: TRBV5-6
clone size: NA
D gene: NA
CDR3 protein: CASSFYYEQYF
CDR3 DNA: TGTGCCAGCAGCTTTTACTACGAGCAGTACTTC

CDR3 length: 14
J gene: TRBJ1-4
V gene: TRBV5-1
clone size: NA
D gene: TRBD1
CDR3 protein: CASSFSTGREKLFF
CDR3 DNA: TGCGCCAGCAGCTTCTCGACAGGGAGGGAAAAACTGTTTTTT

CDR3 length: 16
J gene: TRBJ2-7
V gene: TRBV2
clone size: few
D gene: TRBD1
CDR3 protein: CASSEEGTGISYEQYF
CDR3 DNA: TGTGCCAGCAGTGAAGAGGGGACAGGGATATCCTACGAGCAGTACTTC

CDR3 length: 12
J gene: TRBJ2-7
V gene: TRBV29-1
clone size: NA
D gene: NA
CDR3 protein: CSFRTASYEQYF
CDR3 DNA: TGCAGCTTTAGGACAGCCTCCTACGAGCAGTACTTC

CDR3 length: 14
J gene: TRBJ2-7
V gene: TRBV2
clone size: few
D gene: TRBD2
CDR3 protein: CASSVRGRSREQYF
CDR3 DNA: TGTGCCAGCAGTGTGCGGGGGAGGTCACGGGAGCAGTACTTC

CDR3 length: 13
J gene: TRBJ2-7
V gene: TRBV6-5
clone size: NA
D gene: NA
CDR3 protein: CASSYPAGGEQYF
CDR3 DNA: TGTGCCAGCAGTTACCCCGCAGGTGGCGAGCAGTACTTC

CDR3 length: 15
J gene: TRBJ2-7
V gene: TRBV19
clone size: NA
D gene: NA
CDR3 protein: CASSIWPGLSYEQYF
CDR3 DNA: TGTGCCAGTAGTATTTGGCCAGGCCTCTCCTACGAGCAGTACTTC

CDR3 length: 18
J gene: TRBJ1-3
V gene: TRBV7-9
clone size: NA
D gene: TRBD1
CDR3 protein: CASSLPGGGQDSGNTIYF
CDR3 DNA: TGTGCCAGCAGCTTACCAGGTGGGGGACAGGACTCTGGAAACACCATATATTTT

CDR3 length: 15
J gene: TRBJ1-1
V gene: TRBV5-4
clone size: NA
D gene: NA
CDR3 protein: CASGTSGGPGTEAFF
CDR3 DNA: TGTGCCAGCGGAACCTCGGGGGGGCCCGGGACTGAAGCTTTCTTT

CDR3 length: 15
J gene: TRBJ1-5
V gene: TRBV5-1
clone size: NA
D gene: NA
CDR3 protein: CASSFEGEPNQPQHF
CDR3 DNA: TGCGCCAGCAGCTTCGAGGGGGAACCCAATCAGCCCCAGCATTTT

CDR3 length: 13
J gene: TRBJ2-7
V gene: TRBV2
clone size: NA
D gene: TRBD1
CDR3 protein: CASSRDRGWEQYF
CDR3 DNA: TGTGCCAGCAGCCGGGACAGGGGTTGGGAGCAGTACTTC

CDR3 length: 15
J gene: TRBJ1-1
V gene: TRBV19
clone size: NA
D gene: TRBD1
CDR3 protein: CASSARRGTDTEAFF
CDR3 DNA: TGTGCCAGTAGTGCCCGCAGGGGGACGGACACTGAAGCTTTCTTT

CDR3 length: 12
J gene: TRBJ1-1
V gene: TRBV5-6
clone size: NA
D gene: NA
CDR3 protein: CASSLRGTEAFF
CDR3 DNA: TGTGCCAGCAGCTTGCGGGGCACTGAAGCTTTCTTT

CDR3 length: 14
J gene: TRBJ2-1
V gene: TRBV11-3
clone size: NA
D gene: NA
CDR3 protein: CASSEDSADNEQFF
CDR3 DNA: TGTGCCAGCAGCGAGGATAGCGCGGACAATGAGCAGTTCTTC

CDR3 length: 13
J gene: TRBJ2-1
V gene: TRBV11-3
clone size: NA
D gene: TRBD1
CDR3 protein: CASGQGSYNEQFF
CDR3 DNA: TGTGCCAGCGGACAGGGCTCCTACAATGAGCAGTTCTTC

CDR3 length: 15
J gene: TRBJ2-7
V gene: TRBV14
clone size: NA
D gene: NA
CDR3 protein: CASSQGSGDPYEQYF
CDR3 DNA: TGTGCCAGCAGCCAAGGATCCGGGGATCCCTACGAGCAGTACTTC

CDR3 length: 14
J gene: TRBJ2-2
V gene: TRBV2
clone size: NA
D gene: TRBD1
CDR3 protein: CAIGTGGTTGELFF
CDR3 DNA: TGTGCCATCGGGACAGGGGGAACCACCGGGGAGCTGTTTTTT

CDR3 length: 15
J gene: TRBJ1-4
V gene: TRBV2
clone size: NA
D gene: TRBD1
CDR3 protein: CASSGWGQGSEKLFF
CDR3 DNA: TGTGCCAGCAGTGGGTGGGGACAGGGGAGTGAAAAACTGTTTTTT

CDR3 length: 18
J gene: TRBJ1-6
V gene: TRBV4-1
clone size: NA
D gene: TRBD1
CDR3 protein: CASSQDGTGFSYNSPLHF
CDR3 DNA: TGCGCCAGCAGCCAAGATGGGACAGGCTTCTCCTATAATTCACCCCTCCACTTT

CDR3 length: 16
J gene: TRBJ1-1
V gene: TRBV28
clone size: NA
D gene: TRBD1
CDR3 protein: CASRPGQGAMGTEAFF
CDR3 DNA: TGTGCCAGCAGACCGGGACAGGGGGCGATGGGCACTGAAGCTTTCTTT

CDR3 length: 14
J gene: TRBJ2-1
V gene: TRBV6-5
clone size: NA
D gene: TRBD1
CDR3 protein: CASRTDRGYNEQFF
CDR3 DNA: TGTGCCAGCAGAACCGACAGGGGCTACAATGAGCAGTTCTTC

CDR3 length: 14
J gene: TRBJ1-4
V gene: TRBV18
clone size: NA
D gene: TRBD1
CDR3 protein: CASSQGQGGEKLFF
CDR3 DNA: TGTGCCAGCTCACAGGGACAGGGAGGTGAAAAACTGTTTTTT

CDR3 length: 14
J gene: TRBJ1-1
V gene: TRBV6-5
clone size: NA
D gene: NA
CDR3 protein: CASSRGGYNTEAFF
CDR3 DNA: TGTGCCAGCAGTCGCGGGGGTTATAACACTGAAGCTTTCTTT

CDR3 length: 14
J gene: TRBJ2-3
V gene: TRBV7-2
clone size: NA
D gene: TRBD1
CDR3 protein: CASSLQGATDTQYF
CDR3 DNA: TGTGCCAGCAGCTTGCAGGGGGCCACAGATACGCAGTATTTT

CDR3 length: 16
J gene: TRBJ2-3
V gene: TRBV7-2
clone size: NA
D gene: NA
CDR3 protein: CASSSRLVLRPDTQYF
CDR3 DNA: TGTGCCAGCAGCTCACGACTAGTTCTTAGACCGGATACGCAGTATTTT

CDR3 length: 13
J gene: TRBJ2-2
V gene: TRBV4-1
clone size: few
D gene: NA
CDR3 protein: CASSQVLSGELFF
CDR3 DNA: TGCGCCAGCAGCCAAGTTTTATCCGGGGAGCTGTTTTTT

CDR3 length: 16
J gene: TRBJ2-7
V gene: TRBV7-2
clone size: NA
D gene: TRBD2
CDR3 protein: CASSFGAGGYPYEQYF
CDR3 DNA: TGTGCCAGCAGCTTCGGGGCGGGGGGGTATCCCTACGAGCAGTACTTC

CDR3 length: 14
J gene: TRBJ1-1
V gene: TRBV30
clone size: NA
D gene: TRBD1
CDR3 protein: CAWSPGQANTEAFF
CDR3 DNA: TGTGCCTGGAGCCCGGGACAGGCGAACACTGAAGCTTTCTTT

CDR3 length: 15
J gene: TRBJ1-6
V gene: TRBV12-5
clone size: NA
D gene: NA
CDR3 protein: CASAPTSGGNSPLHF
CDR3 DNA: TGTGCTAGTGCCCCGACATCCGGAGGTAATTCACCCCTCCACTTT

CDR3 length: 14
J gene: TRBJ2-3
V gene: TRBV10-1
clone size: NA
D gene: NA
CDR3 protein: CASSEAGATDTQYF
CDR3 DNA: TGCGCCAGCAGTGAGGCGGGGGCCACAGATACGCAGTATTTT

CDR3 length: 18
J gene: TRBJ2-3
V gene: TRBV15
clone size: few
D gene: TRBD2
CDR3 protein: CATSSLRPSGASTDTQYF
CDR3 DNA: TGTGCCACCAGCAGCCTCCGTCCTAGCGGGGCGAGCACAGATACGCAGTATTTT

CDR3 length: 15
J gene: TRBJ2-3
V gene: TRBV5-4
clone size: NA
D gene: TRBD2
CDR3 protein: CASSLAGGAPDMQYF
CDR3 DNA: TGTGCCAGCAGCTTGGCCGGGGGGGCCCCAGATATGCAGTATTTT

CDR3 length: 17
J gene: TRBJ2-3
V gene: TRBV11-2
clone size: NA
D gene: TRBD2
CDR3 protein: CASSLELAGGSGDTQYF
CDR3 DNA: TGTGCCAGCAGCTTAGAACTAGCGGGGGGTTCTGGGGATACGCAGTATTTT

CDR3 length: 17
J gene: TRBJ2-2
V gene: TRBV11-3
clone size: NA
D gene: TRBD1
CDR3 protein: CASSLDLRTGEIGELFF
CDR3 DNA: TGTGCCAGCAGCTTAGATCTTAGGACAGGGGAGATCGGGGAGCTGTTTTTT

CDR3 length: 12
J gene: TRBJ2-7
V gene: TRBV6-5
clone size: NA
D gene: NA
CDR3 protein: CASSYPGYEQYF
CDR3 DNA: TGTGCCAGCAGTTACCCGGGTTACGAGCAGTACTTC

CDR3 length: 19
J gene: TRBJ2-7
V gene: TRBV14
clone size: NA
D gene: TRBD2
CDR3 protein: CASSLQHVLAGQRPYEQYF
CDR3 DNA: TGTGCCAGCAGCCTGCAACACGTCTTAGCGGGCCAACGTCCCTACGAGCAGTACTTC

CDR3 length: 14
J gene: TRBJ1-1
V gene: TRBV7-2
clone size: NA
D gene: NA
CDR3 protein: CASSLLRVNTEAFF
CDR3 DNA: TGTGCCAGCAGCCTACTACGGGTGAACACTGAAGCTTTCTTT

CDR3 length: 13
J gene: TRBJ2-3
V gene: TRBV21-1
clone size: NA
D gene: NA
CDR3 protein: CASSSQQVDTQYF
CDR3 DNA: TGTGCCAGCAGCAGCCAGCAGGTAGATACGCAGTATTTT

CDR3 length: 15
J gene: TRBJ2-1
V gene: TRBV15
clone size: NA
D gene: NA
CDR3 protein: CATSRDGVASNEQFF
CDR3 DNA: TGTGCCACCAGCAGAGACGGGGTAGCTTCCAATGAGCAGTTCTTC